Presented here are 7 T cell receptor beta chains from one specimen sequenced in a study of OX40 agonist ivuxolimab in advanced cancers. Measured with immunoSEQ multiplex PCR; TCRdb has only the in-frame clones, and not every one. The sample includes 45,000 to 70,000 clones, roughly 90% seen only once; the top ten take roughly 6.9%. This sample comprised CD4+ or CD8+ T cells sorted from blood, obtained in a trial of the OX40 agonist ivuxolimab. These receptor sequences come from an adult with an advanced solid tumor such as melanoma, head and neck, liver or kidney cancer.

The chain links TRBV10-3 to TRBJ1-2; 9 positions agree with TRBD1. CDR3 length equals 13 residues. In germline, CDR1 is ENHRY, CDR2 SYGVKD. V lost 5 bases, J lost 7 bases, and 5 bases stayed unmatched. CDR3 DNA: TGTGCCATCAGTCCGACAGGGGGAGGTGGCTACACCTTC. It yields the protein CAISPTGGGGYTF.

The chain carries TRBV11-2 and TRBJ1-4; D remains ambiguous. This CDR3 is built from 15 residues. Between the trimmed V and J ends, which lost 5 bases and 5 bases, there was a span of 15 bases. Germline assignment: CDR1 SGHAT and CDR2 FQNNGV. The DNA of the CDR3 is TGTGCCAGCAGCCCTCGTAAAACAGAGAATGAAAAACTGTTTTTT. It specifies CASSPRKTENEKLFF.

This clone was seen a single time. CDR3 in DNA: TGTGCCAGTAGTACCCGGACAGGGAACGAGCAGTACTTC. It specifies CASSTRTGNEQYF. The chain employs TRBV19 and TRBJ2-7; 8 nucleotides match TRBD1. This CDR3 is built from 13 residues. After removal of 4 bases from V and 5 bases from J, the junction contained 4 bases not matched to a gene. Germline-derived CDR1 and CDR2 are LNHDA and SQIVND (reference sequence). Full variable domain (missing parts from reference TRBV19 and TRBJ2-7): DGGITQSPKYLFRKEGQNVTLSCEQNLNHDAMYWYRQDPGQGLRLIYYSQIVNDFQKGDIAEGYSVSREKKESFPLTVTSAQKNPTAFYLCASSTRTGNEQYFGPGTRLTVT.

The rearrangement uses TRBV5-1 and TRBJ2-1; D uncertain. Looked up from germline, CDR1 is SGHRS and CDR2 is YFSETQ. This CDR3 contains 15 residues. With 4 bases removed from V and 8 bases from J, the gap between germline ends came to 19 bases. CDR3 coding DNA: TGCGCCAGCAGCCCCGACGGCTCCGGAAGGGATGAGCAGTTCTTC. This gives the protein CASSPDGSGRDEQFF.

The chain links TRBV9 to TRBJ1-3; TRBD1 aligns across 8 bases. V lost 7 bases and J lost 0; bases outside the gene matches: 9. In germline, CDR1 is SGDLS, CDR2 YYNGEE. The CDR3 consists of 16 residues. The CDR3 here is CASSRTGTFSGNTIYF. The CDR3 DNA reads TGTGCCAGCTCTCGGACAGGGACCTTCTCTGGAAACACCATATATTTT.

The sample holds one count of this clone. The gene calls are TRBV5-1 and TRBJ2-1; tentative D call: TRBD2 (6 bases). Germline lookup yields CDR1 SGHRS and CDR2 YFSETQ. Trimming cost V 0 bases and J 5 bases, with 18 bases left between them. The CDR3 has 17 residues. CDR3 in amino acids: CASSLVVAGLGNNEQFF. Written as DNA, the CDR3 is TGCGCCAGCAGCTTGGTAGTCGCGGGACTCGGAAACAATGAGCAGTTCTTC.

This CDR3 is CASSPQKGNQPQHF. DNA of the CDR3: TGTGCCAGTAGTCCACAGAAGGGGAATCAGCCCCAGCATTTT. The chain carries TRBV19 and TRBJ1-5, with D tentatively TRBD1 (5 bases). With 5 bases removed from V and 4 bases from J, the gap between germline ends came to 12 bases. The CDR3 spans 14 residues. The germline gives CDR1 LNHDA, CDR2 SQIVND (reference sequence). Filled out from reference TRBV19 and TRBJ1-5, the complete variable domain reads DGGITQSPKYLFRKEGQNVTLSCEQNLNHDAMYWYRQDPGQGLRLIYYSQIVNDFQKGDIAEGYSVSREKKESFPLTVTSAQKNPTAFYLCASSPQKGNQPQHFGDGTRLSIL.